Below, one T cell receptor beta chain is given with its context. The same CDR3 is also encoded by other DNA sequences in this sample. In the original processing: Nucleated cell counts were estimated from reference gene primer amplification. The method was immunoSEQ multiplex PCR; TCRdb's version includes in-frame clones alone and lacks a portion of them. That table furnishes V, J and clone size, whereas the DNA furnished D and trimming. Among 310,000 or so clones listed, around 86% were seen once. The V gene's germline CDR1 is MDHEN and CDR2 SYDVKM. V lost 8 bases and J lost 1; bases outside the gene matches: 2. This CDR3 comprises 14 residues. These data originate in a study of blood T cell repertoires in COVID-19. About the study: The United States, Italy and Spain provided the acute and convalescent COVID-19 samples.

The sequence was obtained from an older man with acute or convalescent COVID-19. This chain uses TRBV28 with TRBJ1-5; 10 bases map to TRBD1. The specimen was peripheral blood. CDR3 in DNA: TGTGCCAGCTGGACAGGGGGAAGCAATCAGCCCCAGCATTTT. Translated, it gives CASWTGGSNQPQHF.